Below, one TCR beta chain is given with its context. Antigen: not known. The sample belongs to a study of cytomegalovirus exposure and HLA in healthy donors. Study outcomes and limitations: Associated with HLA alleles at 0.05 false discovery rate in a later analysis were 16,951 TCR beta sequences.

The PCR contained 60 Vbeta and 13 Jbeta primers. Repertoires were generated with immunoSEQ multiplex PCR, while TCRdb's copy carries only in-frame clones and drops some. The data show roughly 140,000 clones, around three quarters seen once. This CDR3 region has 16 residues. Germline CDR1 and CDR2: SNHLY and FYNNEI. The V and J ends lost 7 bases and 10 bases, in that order; junction bases with no gene match: 15. The sequence came from a woman aged 40 to 49 in good health and CMV-seropositive. The sample was PBMCs. The V gene is TRBV2, the J gene TRBJ2-1, with 11 bases matching TRBD2. DNA for the CDR3: TGTGCCAGCACCCCTCTGACTAGCGGGATTAAAGGGGAGCAGTTCTTC. It is translated as CASTPLTSGIKGEQFF.